This TCR beta chain was captured in a study of blood T cells in healthy people across ages. PCR was performed a second time for roughly 6 to 12 cycles using a sample-barcoded 5' primer and a J-beta primer mix. TCRdb re-called the 5' RACE reads with MiXCR, one entry per CDR3 protein. The data hold approximately 1,700,000 distinct CDR3 sequences, with about two fifths observed a single time. This clonotype has only a few counts. In germline, CDR1 is MGHDK, CDR2 SYGVNS. The CDR3 totals 13 residues. The V gene end was trimmed by 9 bases and the J gene end by 10 bases; junction bases not matched to a gene: 7. Peripheral blood, roughly 9.1 milliliters per donor, was collected. The study isolated at least 6.5 million PBMCs from each sample.

Input material: blood. The chain links TRBV25-1 to TRBJ2-1, with 12 positions matching TRBD1. The source is a human donor in good health. The CDR3 here is CARTGQGAGEQFF. DNA of the CDR3: TGTGCCAGAACGGGACAGGGGGCAGGGGAGCAGTTCTTC.